Reported below is one T cell receptor (beta chain). Its antigen is undetermined. These data belong to a study of cytotoxic CD8 clonotypes in ibrutinib-treated CLL. Study background: Sequencing produced an average of about 250,000 productive templates and 94,082 productive rearrangements per sample. The study, taken as a whole, reports: Collection times varied between progressing and sustained-remission patients. Clonality was elevated at ibrutinib response and had returned toward baseline at progression.

The CDR3 runs 16 residues. Germline V gene sequence: CDR1 SGHNT, CDR2 YYREEE (reference sequence). V lost 0 bases, J lost 0 bases, and 12 bases lay in between. A 1 in 200,000 to 1 in 1 million T cell depth was the sequencing target. Libraries were prepared by immunoSEQ multiplex PCR; TCRdb keeps only in-frame clonotypes and omits some of them. Among some 43,000 clones listed, under 75% were seen once. The clonotype comes from a human donor with chronic lymphocytic leukemia. V gene TRBV5-4 combines with J gene TRBJ1-1, with D unresolved. The sample was PBMCs, taken after 12 months of ibrutinib treatment. As DNA, the CDR3 is TGTGCCAGCAGCTTGGGATTGCGGGCCCTGAACACTGAAGCTTTCTTT. It specifies CASSLGLRALNTEAFF.